The 15 T cell receptor beta chains presented below share a single source sample, sequenced in a study of blood T cells in healthy people across ages. For the second PCR, which ran for about 6 to 11 cycles, a sample-barcoded 5' primer and a J-beta primer mix were used. MiXCR, applied by TCRdb to the 5' RACE reads, yields one record per CDR3 protein. Of about a million distinct CDR3 sequences listed, less than 45% are singletons. The sequenced sample was blood. The receptors were gathered from a man in his late teens or twenties in good health.

The V gene is TRBV6-5, the J gene TRBJ1-1; 10 nucleotides align to TRBD1. Germline V gives CDR1 MNHEY, CDR2 SVGAGI. The CDR3 runs 16 residues. Trimming removed 2 bases from V and 4 bases from J; junction bases left unmatched: 7. The CDR3 DNA reads TGTGCCAGCAGTTACCTAAGGACAGGGGGGACCACTGAAGCTTTCTTT. This translates into CASSYLRTGGTTEAFF.

The chain carries TRBV11-2 and TRBJ1-1; D uncertain. The V gene's germline CDR1 is SGHAT and CDR2 FQNNGV. V was trimmed by 3 bases and J by 3 bases, leaving 8 bases between them. The CDR3 has 13 residues. As DNA, the CDR3 is TGTGCCAGCAGCTTGACCCAGTACACTGAAGCTTTCTTT. This sequence encodes CASSLTQYTEAFF.

This clonotype was counted a few times. The chain carries TRBV7-8 and TRBJ1-4; D unresolved. V lost 4 bases, J lost 5 bases, and 14 bases lay in between. CDR3 length equals 15 residues. Germline V gene data show CDR1 as SGHVS and CDR2 as FQNEAQ. The CDR3 loop reads CASSSYGRRNEKLFF. CDR3 coding DNA: TGTGCCAGCAGCTCCTATGGACGGAGAAATGAAAAACTGTTTTTT. The complete variable domain, with remaining parts taken from reference TRBV7-8 and TRBJ1-4, reads GAGVSQSPRYKVAKRGQDVALRCDPISGHVSLFWYQQALGQGPEFLTYFQNEAQLDKSGLPSDRFFAERPEGSVSTLKIQRTQQEDSAVYLCASSSYGRRNEKLFFGSGTQLSVL.

On this clonotype itself: At one end, the junction sequence differs from germline, possibly due to a read error. J is TRBJ2-1 and V is TRBV7-2, with 7 bases that match TRBD1. In germline, CDR1 is SGHTA, CDR2 FQGNSA. The CDR3 contains 15 residues. This chain's CDR3 is CASRPGGTSYNERFF. CDR3 in DNA: TGTGCCAGCAGACCAGGGGGTACTTCCTACAATGAGCGGTTCTTC.

This clonotype has only one observation. An end of the junction does not agree with germline; a read error may underlie this. The V and J genes are TRBV6-5 and TRBJ1-6, with D uncertain. This CDR3 is 11 amino acids long. CDR1 and CDR2 from the germline V gene are MNHEY and SVGAGI. The CDR3 loop reads CASSSNSPLYF. The CDR3 region has the DNA TGTGCCAGCAGTAGCAATTCACCCCTCTACTTT.

This clonotype turned up a few times. The rearrangement uses TRBV11-2 and TRBJ1-2; the D gene is possibly TRBD1 (5 bases). The V end was cut by 7 bases, the J end by 2 bases, with 11 bases between. Germline loops: CDR1 SGHAT, CDR2 FQNNGV. The CDR3 extends over 13 amino acids. The CDR3 here is CASKMGLNYGYTF. The CDR3 DNA is TGTGCCAGCAAGATGGGGCTGAACTATGGCTACACCTTC.

The chain links TRBV4-3 to TRBJ2-3; no firm D call. Trimming shortened V by 0 bases and J by 4 bases, and 8 bases separated the two germline ends. Germline-derived CDR1 and CDR2 are LGHNA and YSLEER. The CDR3 has 14 amino acids. DNA for the CDR3: TGCGCCAGCAGCCAAGATAGACGGTCAGATACGCAGTATTTT. Its translation: CASSQDRRSDTQYF.

This chain joins TRBV2 and TRBJ2-1; D unresolved. V was trimmed by 1 base and J by 4 bases, leaving 8 bases between them. The CDR3 is made up of 14 amino acids. Germline V gene data show CDR1 as SNHLY and CDR2 as FYNNEI. The CDR3 spells CASSEGEQYNEQFF. CDR3 DNA sequence: TGTGCCAGCAGTGAAGGGGAACAGTACAATGAGCAGTTCTTC. Filled out from reference TRBV2 and TRBJ2-1, the complete variable domain reads EPEVTQTPSHQVTQMGQEVILRCVPISNHLYFYWYRQILGQKVEFLVSFYNNEISEKSEIFDDQFSVERPDGSNFTLKIRSTKLEDSAMYFCASSEGEQYNEQFFGPGTRLTVL.

The J gene is TRBJ1-1, the V gene TRBV4-1; D unresolved. Germline CDR1 is MGHRA and CDR2 is YSYEKL. The ends were cut back, 1 base at V and 1 base at J, with 16 bases in the middle. The CDR3 consists of 17 residues. The CDR3 region is CASSQVFIRERNTEAFF. The CDR3 nucleotides read TGCGCCAGCAGCCAAGTTTTCATCCGGGAGAGGAACACTGAAGCTTTCTTT.

The V gene is TRBV21-1, the J gene TRBJ1-4; the table's TRBD1 call for D was not verified on the DNA. TRBV21-1 is given as a pseudogene. The CDR3 runs to 15 residues. The CDR3 protein is CASSRAATGNEKLFF. The CDR3 DNA reads TGTGCCAGCAGTAGGGCGGCGACAGGGAATGAAAAACTGTTTTTT.

This clonotype was detected ten times or more. The chain uses TRBV7-8 and TRBJ2-1, with D tentatively TRBD1 or TRBD2 (6 bases each). CDR1 and CDR2 (germline): SGHVS, FQNEAQ. The CDR3 sequence is 16 residues long. V lost 5 bases and J 3 bases, leaving 17 bases between the germline ends. The CDR3 reads CASSQSRQDYYNEQFF. The CDR3 DNA follows: TGTGCCAGCAGCCAGTCTCGACAGGACTACTACAATGAGCAGTTCTTC.

This clonotype was observed a handful of times. This rearrangement joins TRBV10-3 to TRBJ2-1; either TRBD1 or TRBD2 may fit D (6 bases each). With 1 base removed from V and 4 bases from J, the gap between germline ends came to 17 bases. The germline V gene has CDR1 ENHRY and CDR2 SYGVKD. This CDR3 has 17 amino acids. DNA of the CDR3: TGTGCCATCAGTGAGTTCCGGGCTAGGGGGAGGTACAATGAGCAGTTCTTC. Protein sequence: CAISEFRARGRYNEQFF.

The rearrangement joins TRBV2 to TRBJ1-1, with 9 bases matching TRBD1. This CDR3 contains 15 residues. CDR1 and CDR2 from the germline V gene are SNHLY and FYNNEI. Germline trimming cut 4 bases from V and 4 bases from J; bases unmatched to any gene: 7. In DNA, the CDR3 is TGTGCCAGCAGTGGGGACAGGGCGGGGAGCACTGAAGCTTTCTTT. This codes for CASSGDRAGSTEAFF.

This clonotype was seen more than once but under ten times. The V call is TRBV12-3 or TRBV12-4, the J call TRBJ1-5; TRBD1 agrees at 7 bases. The CDR3 has 17 residues. The trim removed 4 bases at V and 1 base at J, leaving 10 bases unmatched. CDR3 sequence: CASSSLGQQMSNQPQHF. The CDR3 nucleotides are TGTGCCAGCAGTTCCCTGGGACAGCAAATGAGCAATCAGCCCCAGCATTTT.

V gene TRBV10-3 combines with J gene TRBJ2-6; TRBD1 agrees at 9 bases. The CDR3 spans 16 residues. The junction had 7 bases not matched to a gene; V was cut back by 6 bases and J by 4 bases. The V gene's germline CDR1 is ENHRY and CDR2 SYGVKD. The DNA for the CDR3 is TGTGCCATCAGGACAGGGGGTAGTATGGGGGCCAACGTCCTGACTTTC. It specifies CAIRTGGSMGANVLTF.